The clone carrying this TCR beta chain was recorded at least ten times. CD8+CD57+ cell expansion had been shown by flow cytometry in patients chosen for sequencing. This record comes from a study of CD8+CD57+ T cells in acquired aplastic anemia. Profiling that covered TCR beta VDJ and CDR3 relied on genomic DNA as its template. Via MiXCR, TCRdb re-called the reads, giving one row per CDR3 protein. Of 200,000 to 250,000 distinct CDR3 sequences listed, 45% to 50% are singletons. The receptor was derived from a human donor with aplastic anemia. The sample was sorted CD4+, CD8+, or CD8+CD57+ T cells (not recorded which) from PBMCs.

CDR3 sequence reads: CASSPTGGVIQPQHF. The CDR3 nucleotides are TGCGCCAGCAGCCCGACAGGGGGCGTAATCCAGCCCCAGCATTTT. This sequence joins TRBV5-1 and TRBJ1-5; 10 nucleotides align to TRBD1. This CDR3 is 15 amino acids long. The V gene's germline CDR1 is SGHRS and CDR2 YFSETQ. J lost 7 bases, V lost 4 bases, and 8 bases had no gene match. Using reference TRBV5-1 and TRBJ1-5 for the parts outside the CDR3, the full variable domain is KAGVTQTPRYLIKTRGQQVTLSCSPISGHRSVSWYQQTPGQGLQFLFEYFSETQRNKGNFPGRFSGRQFSNSRSEMNVSTLELGDSALYLCASSPTGGVIQPQHFGDGTRLSIL.